Listed below are T cell receptor beta chains from one sample, sequenced in a study of shared T cell receptors in the human thymus. Method: immunoSEQ multiplex PCR; TCRdb's copy keeps in-frame clones and lacks some. The sample consists of over 450,000 clones, 75% to 85% of them appearing once. The same data also contributed to another study, on human thymus T cells.

Material: thymocytes. These receptor sequences come from a boy less than two years old with a congenital heart defect. Each CDR3 is given with its conserved first and last residue. A D gene is named only where the DNA matches it firmly. For some rows the clone size is stated as once, few or many, or as a class when expanded; others skip it.

CDR3aa	CDR3nt	d_gene	j_gene	v_gene	abundance
CASSPEVLDEQFF	TGCGCCAGCAGCCCGGAGGTCCTAGATGAGCAGTTCTTC	NA	TRBJ2-1	TRBV5-1	once
CASREPLAGGHEQFF	TGTGCCAGCAGGGAACCTCTAGCGGGAGGGCATGAGCAGTTCTTC	TRBD2	TRBJ2-1	TRBV6-5	NA
CASSLGSGDRSYNEQFF	TGTGCCAGCAGCTTAGGATCAGGGGATCGGTCCTACAATGAGCAGTTCTTC	NA	TRBJ2-1	TRBV11-3	NA
CASGLGRQAAYNEQFF	TGTGCTAGTGGTTTGGGCAGGCAAGCGGCGTACAATGAGCAGTTCTTC	NA	TRBJ2-1	TRBV12-5	once
CASSSLSGRGGNEQFF	TGTGCCAGCAGCTCCCTCAGCGGGAGAGGGGGCAATGAGCAGTTCTTC	TRBD2	TRBJ2-1	TRBV7-2	NA
CASRQTAVEETQYF	TGTGCCAGCAGGCAAACCGCGGTGGAAGAGACCCAGTACTTC	NA	TRBJ2-5	TRBV4-2	few
CASSFYLQASGGPYEQYF	TGTGCCAGCAGCTTCTACCTTCAGGCTAGCGGGGGTCCCTACGAGCAGTACTTC	TRBD2	TRBJ2-7	TRBV11-3	NA
CASSLGSGRPYEQYF	TGTGCCAGCAGCTTGGGTAGCGGGAGACCCTACGAGCAGTACTTC	TRBD2	TRBJ2-7	TRBV7-2	NA
CASSPERFSYEQYF	TGCGCCAGCAGCCCGGAGAGGTTCTCCTACGAGCAGTACTTC	NA	TRBJ2-7	TRBV4-3	NA
CASSPIEPGQKEAFF	TGTGCCAGCAGCCCCATCGAACCGGGACAGAAAGAAGCTTTCTTT	TRBD1	TRBJ1-1	TRBV4-2	NA
CASSLGRDPPRTPYEQYF	TGTGCCAGCAGTTTGGGGCGTGATCCCCCGCGGACGCCCTACGAGCAGTACTTC	NA	TRBJ2-7	TRBV27	NA
CASSQQTSGRPGADTQYF	TGTGCCAGCAGCCAACAGACTAGCGGGAGGCCGGGCGCAGATACGCAGTATTTT	TRBD2	TRBJ2-3	TRBV4-2	NA
CAWGGREGPILSSYNEQFF	TGTGCCTGGGGGGGGAGGGAGGGCCCTATCTTGAGCTCCTACAATGAGCAGTTCTTC	TRBD2	TRBJ2-1	TRBV30	NA
CASSLGDPGLAGEQFF	TGTGCCAGCAGCTTAGGGGACCCGGGACTAGCGGGCGAGCAGTTCTTC	TRBD2	TRBJ2-1	TRBV7-2	NA
CASSPEGHPNQPQHF	TGTGCCAGCAGCCCGGAAGGACACCCCAATCAGCCCCAGCATTTT	NA	TRBJ1-5	TRBV21-1	once
CASSEKVGAGGADTQYF	TGTGCCAGCAGTGAAAAGGTCGGGGCGGGAGGGGCAGATACGCAGTATTTT	TRBD2	TRBJ2-3	TRBV2	NA
CASSQEIAPSSYNEQFF	TGTGCCAGCAGCCAAGAAATAGCGCCGTCCTCCTACAATGAGCAGTTCTTC	NA	TRBJ2-1	TRBV4-2	NA